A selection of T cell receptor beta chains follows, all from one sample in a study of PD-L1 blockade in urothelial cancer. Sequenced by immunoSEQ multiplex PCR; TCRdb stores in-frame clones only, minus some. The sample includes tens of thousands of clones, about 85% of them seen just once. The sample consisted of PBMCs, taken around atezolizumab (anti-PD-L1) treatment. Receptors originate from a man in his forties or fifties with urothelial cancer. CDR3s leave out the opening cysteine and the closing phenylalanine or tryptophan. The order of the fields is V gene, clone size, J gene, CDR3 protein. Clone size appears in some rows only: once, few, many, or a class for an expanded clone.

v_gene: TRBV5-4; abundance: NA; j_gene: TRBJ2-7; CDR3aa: ASSPGQGGYEQY
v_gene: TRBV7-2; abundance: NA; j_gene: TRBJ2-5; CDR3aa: ASSLDGRGGETQY
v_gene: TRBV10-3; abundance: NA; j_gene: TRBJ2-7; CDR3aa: AIRGTGFPYEQY
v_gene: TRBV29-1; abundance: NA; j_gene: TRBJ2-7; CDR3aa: SVEPDRGSQY
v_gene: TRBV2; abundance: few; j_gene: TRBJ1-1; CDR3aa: ASSAGQMNTEAF
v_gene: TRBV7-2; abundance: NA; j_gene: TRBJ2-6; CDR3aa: ASSLVRTKANVLT
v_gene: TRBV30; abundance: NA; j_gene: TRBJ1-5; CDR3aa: AWTPTGGRNQPQH
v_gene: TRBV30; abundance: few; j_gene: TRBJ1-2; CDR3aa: AWSVPQGARGYT
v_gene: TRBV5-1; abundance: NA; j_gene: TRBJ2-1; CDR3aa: ASSLALTNEQF
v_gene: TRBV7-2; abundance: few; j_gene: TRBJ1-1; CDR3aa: ASSLTGGEGTEAF
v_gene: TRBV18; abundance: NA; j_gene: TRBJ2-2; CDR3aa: ASSPYGAGVSGELF
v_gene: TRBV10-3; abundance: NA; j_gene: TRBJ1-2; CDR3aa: AISESGNYGYT
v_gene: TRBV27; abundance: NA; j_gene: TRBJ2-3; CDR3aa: ASSKLAGGGADTQY
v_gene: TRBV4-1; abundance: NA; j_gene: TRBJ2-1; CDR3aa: ASSQSTGSYKDEQF
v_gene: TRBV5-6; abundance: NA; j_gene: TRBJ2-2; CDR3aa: ASRLEMGQGTGELF
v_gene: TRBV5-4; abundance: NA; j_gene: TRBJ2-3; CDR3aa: ASTDPRVGTDTQY
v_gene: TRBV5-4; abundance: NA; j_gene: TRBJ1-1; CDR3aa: ASSLQGGSEAF
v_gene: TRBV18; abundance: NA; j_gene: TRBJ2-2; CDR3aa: ASSPLPTGELF
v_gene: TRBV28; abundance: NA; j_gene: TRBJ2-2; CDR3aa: ASSAPVYSGRSTGELF
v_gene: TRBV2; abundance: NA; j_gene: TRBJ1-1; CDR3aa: ASIEVNTEAF
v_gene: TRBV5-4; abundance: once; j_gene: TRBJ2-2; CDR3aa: ASSPGVRGTGELF
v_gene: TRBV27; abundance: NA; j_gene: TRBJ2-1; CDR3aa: ASSPQRDGNEQF
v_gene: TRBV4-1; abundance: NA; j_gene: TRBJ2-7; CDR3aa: ASSQTPPQGALYEQY
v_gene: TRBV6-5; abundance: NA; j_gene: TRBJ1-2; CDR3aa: ASSYKGFGYT
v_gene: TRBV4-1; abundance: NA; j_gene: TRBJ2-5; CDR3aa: ASSPTQRGPQETQY
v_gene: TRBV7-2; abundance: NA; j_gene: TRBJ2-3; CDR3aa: ASSLDATGPLHTDTQY
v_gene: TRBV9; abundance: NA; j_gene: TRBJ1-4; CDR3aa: ASSRGVNEKLF
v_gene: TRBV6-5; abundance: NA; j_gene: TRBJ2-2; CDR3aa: ASRTGALRTGELF
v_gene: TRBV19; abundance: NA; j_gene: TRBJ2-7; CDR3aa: ASSIDIMGTSGSHYEQY
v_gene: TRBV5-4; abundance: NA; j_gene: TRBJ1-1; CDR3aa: ASSLWGQGRATEAF
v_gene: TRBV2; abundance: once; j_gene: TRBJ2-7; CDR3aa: ASRAKGTANSYEQY
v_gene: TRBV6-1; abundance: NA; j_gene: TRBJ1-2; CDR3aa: ASRGAHYGYT
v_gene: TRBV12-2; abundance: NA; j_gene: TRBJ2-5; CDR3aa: ASRLKPTSGRPRSETQY
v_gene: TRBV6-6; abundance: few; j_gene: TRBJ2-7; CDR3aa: ASSQLYRTGNDEQY
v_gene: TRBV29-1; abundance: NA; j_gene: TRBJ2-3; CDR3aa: SVVLAGGTDTQY
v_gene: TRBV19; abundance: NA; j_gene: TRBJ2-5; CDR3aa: ASSQLAGAGETQY
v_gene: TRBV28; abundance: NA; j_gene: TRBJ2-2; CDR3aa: ASSSQTGELF
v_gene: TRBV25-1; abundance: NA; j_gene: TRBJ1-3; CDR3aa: ASSLGGSGNTIY
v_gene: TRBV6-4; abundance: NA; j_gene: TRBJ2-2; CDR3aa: ASSDQGSVGELF
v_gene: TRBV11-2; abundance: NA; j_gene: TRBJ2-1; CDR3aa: ASSPRGGTGPYNEQF
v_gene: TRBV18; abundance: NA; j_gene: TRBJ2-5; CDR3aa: ASSPLGDRQETQY
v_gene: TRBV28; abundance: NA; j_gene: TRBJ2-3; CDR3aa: ASSLKGGRGTDTQY
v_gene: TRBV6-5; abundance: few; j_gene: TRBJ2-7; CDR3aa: ASGFTGGNYEQY
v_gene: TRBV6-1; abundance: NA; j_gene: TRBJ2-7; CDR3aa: ASSGLTGAGEQY
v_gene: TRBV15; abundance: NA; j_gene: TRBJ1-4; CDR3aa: ATSRDGQRTNEKLF
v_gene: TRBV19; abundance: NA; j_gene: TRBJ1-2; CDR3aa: ASSDRSLYGYT
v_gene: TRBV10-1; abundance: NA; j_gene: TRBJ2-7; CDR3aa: ASRDLAGGPTYEQY
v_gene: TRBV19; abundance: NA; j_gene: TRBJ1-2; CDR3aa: ATSGQPLGDYGYT
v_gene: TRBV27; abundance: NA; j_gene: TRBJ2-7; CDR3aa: ASSSKLSLHYEQY
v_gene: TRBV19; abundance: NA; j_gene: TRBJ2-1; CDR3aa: ASSLGVAGNEQF
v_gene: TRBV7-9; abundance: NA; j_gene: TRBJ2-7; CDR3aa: ASSNLATLEYEQY
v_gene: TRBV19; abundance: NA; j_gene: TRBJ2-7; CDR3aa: ASSSGFNYEQY
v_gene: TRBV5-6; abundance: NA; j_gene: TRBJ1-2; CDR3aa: ASSFDRDYGYT
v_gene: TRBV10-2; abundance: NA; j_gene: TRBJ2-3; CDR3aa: ASSSSDTQY